Detailed here is one T cell receptor beta chain. The data were taken from a study of cytomegalovirus exposure and HLA in healthy donors. This PCR relied on a set of 60 Vbeta primers and 13 Jbeta primers. Produced via immunoSEQ multiplex PCR; TCRdb's table is partial and in-frame only. Across about 99,000 clones, the top ten clones capture about 3% of the sample. Germline CDR1 SEHNR, CDR2 FQNEAQ (reference sequence). The CDR3 loop spans 15 amino acids. V was clipped by 5 bases and J by 3 bases, with 13 bases between them. The source of this sequence is a man in his forties in good health and CMV-seronegative. Sequencing was carried out using PBMCs. V usage is TRBV7-9 and J usage is TRBJ1-4; D unclear. CDR3 protein: CASSGDQEANEKLFF. The CDR3 DNA reads as TGTGCCAGCAGCGGAGACCAGGAGGCTAATGAAAAACTGTTTTTT.